The rows below give T cell receptor beta chains drawn from one sample of a study of CD8+CD57+ T cells in acquired aplastic anemia. Each CDR3 protein gets one entry after TCRdb re-called the reads with MiXCR. The data show around 200,000 distinct CDR3 sequences, around 60% seen once. Specimen: sorted CD4+, CD8+, or CD8+CD57+ T cells (not recorded which) from PBMCs. These receptors all come from a human donor in good health. Both conserved end residues are part of each CDR3. A D gene is named only where the DNA matches it firmly. Rows may omit the clone size; those that give it use once, few, many or a size class.

V gene	J gene	clone size	D gene	CDR3 protein	CDR3 DNA
TRBV7-8	TRBJ1-2	-	TRBD1	CASSQTGVGGYTF	TGTGCCAGCAGCCAAACAGGGGTAGGCGGCTACACCTTC
TRBV6-5	TRBJ2-5	-	TRBD1	CASSYSKQGMYQETQYF	TGTGCCAGCAGTTACTCGAAACAGGGGATGTACCAAGAGACCCAGTACTTC
TRBV13	TRBJ1-2	many	-	CASSDTGNYGYTF	TGTGCCAGCAGCGATACAGGGAACTATGGCTACACCTTC
TRBV7-2	TRBJ2-1	-	-	CASSSTGVPYNEQFF	TGTGCCAGCAGCTCGACAGGTGTCCCATACAATGAGCAGTTCTTC
TRBV9	TRBJ2-1	-	TRBD2	CASSDRGRMGGWGSYNEQFF	TGTGCCAGCAGCGATCGCGGGAGGATGGGCGGTTGGGGCTCCTACAATGAGCAGTTCTTC
TRBV4-3	TRBJ2-2	many	-	CASSQPVQGYGELFF	TGCGCCAGCAGCCAACCTGTTCAGGGATACGGGGAGCTGTTTTTT
TRBV13	TRBJ2-1	-	-	CASSVRQSIGEQFF	TGTGCCAGCAGCGTGAGACAGTCGATCGGTGAGCAGTTCTTC
TRBV7-2	TRBJ2-1	-	TRBD2	CASSSGGSSSLQFF	TGTGCCAGCAGCTCGGGAGGTAGCTCAAGTCTGCAGTTCTTC
TRBV5-1	TRBJ1-1	-	-	CASSWTENTEAFF	TGCGCCAGCAGCTGGACAGAGAACACTGAAGCTTTCTTT
TRBV9	TRBJ2-7	-	-	CASSPRTDSYEQYF	TGTGCCAGCAGCCCAAGGACAGATTCCTACGAGCAGTACTTC
TRBV7-9	TRBJ1-5	once	-	CASSPDRYQPQHF	TGTGCCAGCAGCCCAGACAGATATCAGCCCCAGCATTTT
TRBV24-1	TRBJ2-1	-	-	CATSDSDLEQFF	TGTGCCACCAGTGACTCGGACCTTGAGCAGTTCTTC
TRBV29-1	TRBJ1-1	-	-	CSSHDGEAFF	TGCAGTTCCCACGACGGTGAAGCTTTCTTT
TRBV7-3	TRBJ1-1	-	-	CASSLTGRLNTEAFF	TGTGCCAGCAGCTTAACGGGTCGACTGAACACTGAAGCTTTCTTT
TRBV20-1	TRBJ2-1	many	-	CSAEDLIGHNEQFF	TGCAGTGCTGAGGACCTAATAGGGCACAATGAGCAGTTCTTC
TRBV5-1	TRBJ2-7	-	-	CASSLGQGIHEQYF	TGCGCCAGCAGCTTGGGCCAGGGGATCCACGAGCAGTACTTC
TRBV10-2	TRBJ2-3	-	TRBD1	CASSSTGGFRPDTQYF	TGTGCCAGCAGCTCCACAGGGGGCTTTCGTCCAGATACGCAGTATTTT
TRBV7-8	TRBJ2-3	few	-	CASSPRGTGTQYF	TGTGCCAGCAGCCCTAGAGGGACGGGTACGCAGTATTTT
TRBV7-9	TRBJ2-5	few	-	CASSLRDAPSQETQYF	TGTGCCAGCAGCTTACGGGACGCCCCGTCTCAAGAGACCCAGTACTTC
TRBV5-1	TRBJ2-1	-	-	CASSLDRPEEQFF	TGCGCCAGCAGCTTGGACCGACCTGAAGAGCAGTTCTTC
TRBV29-1	TRBJ1-1	-	-	CSVQDPRAFF	TGCAGCGTTCAGGATCCGAGAGCTTTCTTT
TRBV7-7	TRBJ1-1	once	-	CASSQEVSRVGGTEAFF	TGTGCTAGCAGCCAAGAAGTATCCCGGGTAGGTGGCACTGAAGCTTTCTTT